This TCR beta chain was sequenced during a study of identical twins (dated by TCRdb to the mid-2010s). At the level of the whole study: To test whether fetal clonotypes persist, this study deep-sequenced TCR alpha and beta repertoires from monozygotic twins, from unrelated adults of various ages, and from cord blood. To rule out contamination, replicate twin experiments were performed at different times with different library preparation protocols.

This clonotype appeared a few times. Which antigen it targets is not known. Nothing much larger sits one base from this clone, and base qualities are not available. What the research found in general, with its limitations: Recombination models systematically underestimated out-of-frame TCR alpha sharing in monozygotic twins but agreed with sharing between unrelated individuals. Invariant T cells such as MAIT and iNKT could partly confound zero-insertion analyses, though diverse VJ usage argued against this for most clonotypes. Compared with coincidental sharing between unrelated individuals, out-of-frame TCR alpha sequences shared between twins showed an excess of sequences with low generation probability. Conclusions relied on cross-sectional statistical analysis, since the same donors could not be followed over many years. Excess twin sharing in beta out-of-frame sequences was weaker because fewer shared sequences lowered the signal-to-noise ratio. Fewer insertions were carried by abundant cord blood beta clonotypes, a similar but weaker trend appeared in young adult naive repertoires, and no such trend appeared in memory repertoires.

CDR1 is given as MNHEY and CDR2 as SVGEGT, both from the germline V gene. The CDR3 covers 14 residues, taking in both the cysteine and the phenylalanine. Kept here is only the CDR3 DNA, which spans 42 bases and is read in frame from base 1. Trimming at the junction amounts to 6 bases on V and 5 bases on J, and the germline ends lie 13 bases apart. The library relied on 5' RACE. Sequenced using an Illumina HiSeq 2000. Template switching added a universal primer binding site, and the final cDNA carried a unique molecular identifier that allowed TCR cDNA molecules to be counted accurately. Specific primers in the conserved constant-segment region were used to synthesize first-strand cDNA for TCR alpha and beta chains. To control for contamination, every cDNA library carried two barcodes: a SMART-Mk sample barcode plus Illumina barcodes. Two successive PCR steps introduced TruSeq adapter sequences along with Illumina sample barcodes. The TCR alpha and beta cDNA libraries were sequenced on the Illumina HiSeq platform using custom primers. On the study's bioinformatics: Unique molecular identifiers were extracted from raw reads with MiGEC, and CDR3 positions were determined with MiXCR. For each individual, recombination models were inferred using an EM algorithm with the repgenHMM and IGoR tools. The analysis of shared clonotypes was done with the tcR package in R, with sharing normalized by the product of cloneset sizes. To study raw recombination free of thymic and clonal selection effects, out-of-frame nonproductive sequences were analyzed. Clones were called with MiXCR by TCRdb after fastp trimmed the public reads at Q25, and only in-frame beta chains were retained. Merged by CDR3 protein, the rows form single entries marked with the most common genes and DNA. These V and J calls are TCRdb output, not the study's own analysis. The table for this sample lists 200,000 or so distinct CDR3 sequences; 7.5% of them were counted only once. 1.9% of the sample lies in the top ten.

Only healthy Caucasian donors were included. The twin cohort consisted of three pairs of female monozygotic twins, all aged roughly 18 to 30 years. Using Miltenyi CD45RO+ enrichment and human naive T-cell isolation kits, memory (CD45RO+) and naive T cells were isolated from PBMC. Separately, the same data were catalogued under a study of yellow fever vaccine responses in identical twins. That second publication adds: The authors reported that the T cell response to vaccination in identical twins appeared partly convergent and partly personalized. In identical twins, the study followed T cell clones that responded to the vaccine with precision.

The sample consisted of memory (CD45RO+) T cells sorted from blood. Read against the paper, the sample's cell subset or site label means: CD45RO+ enriched T cells. This clonotype was sampled from a woman aged 18-30 years in good health. This chain joins TRBV6-2 or TRBV6-3 to TRBJ2-2; the D region possibly corresponds to TRBD1 (6 bases align). Here the CDR3 is given as CASSPTTGTGELFF. The DNA sequence is as follows: TGTGCCAGCAGCCCAACCACAGGGACCGGGGAGCTGTTTTTT.